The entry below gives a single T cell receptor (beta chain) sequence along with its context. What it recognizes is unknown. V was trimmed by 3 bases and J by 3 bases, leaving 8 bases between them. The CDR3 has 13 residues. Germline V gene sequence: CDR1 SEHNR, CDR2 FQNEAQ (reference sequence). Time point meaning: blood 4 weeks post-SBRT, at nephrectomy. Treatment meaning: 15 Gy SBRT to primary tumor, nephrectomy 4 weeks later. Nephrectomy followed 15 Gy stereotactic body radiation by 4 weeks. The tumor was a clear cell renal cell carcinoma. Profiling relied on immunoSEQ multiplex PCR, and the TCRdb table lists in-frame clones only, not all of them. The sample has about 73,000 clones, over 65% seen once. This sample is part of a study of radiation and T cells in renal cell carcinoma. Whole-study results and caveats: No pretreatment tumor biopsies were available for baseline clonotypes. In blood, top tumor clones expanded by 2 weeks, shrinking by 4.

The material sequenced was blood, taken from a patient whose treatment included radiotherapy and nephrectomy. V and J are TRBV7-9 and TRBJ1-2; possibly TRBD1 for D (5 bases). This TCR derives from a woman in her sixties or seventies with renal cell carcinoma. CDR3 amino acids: CASSLGVYYGYTF. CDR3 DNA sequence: TGTGCCAGCAGCTTGGGGGTTTACTATGGCTACACCTTC.